This T cell receptor (beta chain) derives from a study of blood T cell repertoires in COVID-19. Study context: The origin of the acute and convalescent COVID-19 samples was the United States, Italy and Spain. From T cells, B-cell-depleted T cells, or PBMCs came the material, which was cDNA or gDNA.

In the authors' workflow: Scientists estimated how many nucleated cells there were by amplifying reference gene primers. Sequencing was performed with immunoSEQ multiplex PCR; in TCRdb, only in-frame clones are kept and a portion is missing. D and trimming were read from the DNA, whereas the V and J calls and clone size are those reported in that table. The data show about 61,000 clones, around four fifths seen once. In germline, CDR1 is DFQATT, CDR2 SNEGSKA (reference sequence). Trimming took 3 bases from V and 4 from J, leaving 9 bases between them. The CDR3 runs 13 residues. This sequence joins TRBV20-1 and TRBJ2-2; D gene uncertain. Sequencing was performed on peripheral blood. This TCR was sampled from a man between 65 and 79 years old with acute or convalescent COVID-19. The CDR3 loop reads CSASLAPTGELFF. The CDR3, as DNA: TGCAGTGCTAGTCTGGCACCCACCGGGGAGCTGTTTTTT.